This T cell receptor beta chain was captured in a study of shared clonotypes between healthy human individuals. Germline assignment: CDR1 ENHRY and CDR2 SYGVKD. The ends were cut back, 4 bases at V and 0 bases at J, with 9 bases in the middle. This CDR3 has 14 residues. Whole-study results and caveats: Clonotype sharing across a few donors was observed for around 5.1% of naive CD4 clonotypes. Lower generation probabilities were found for non-shared clonotypes than for those shared by all four donors. Expectations were that clonotype sharing among donors would be affected by sequencing depth.

Repertoires were generated with immunoSEQ multiplex PCR, while TCRdb's copy carries only in-frame clones and drops some. The table lists approximately 1.5 million clones, approximately 98% of them singletons, with roughly 0.42% in the top ten. Regarding this clone: What it binds is unknown.

The TCR comes from a man aged 25 to 40 in good health. The sample consisted of naive CD4+ T cells sorted from blood. Subset reported: CD45RA+ positively selected. V is TRBV10-3 and J is TRBJ2-5; D unresolved. CDR3 sequence: CAISGRTDQETQYF. In nucleotides, the CDR3 is TGTGCCATCAGTGGAAGGACGGACCAAGAGACCCAGTACTTC.